This is a list of T cell receptor beta chains from one sample in a study of T cells after yellow fever vaccination. MiXCR, applied by TCRdb to the 5' RACE reads, yields one record per CDR3 protein. Counted here are 500,000 to 650,000 distinct CDR3 sequences, roughly an eighth occurring once; the ten biggest clones make up more than 12%. This specimen consisted of PBMCs, obtained on the day of the yellow fever booster vaccination. The receptors shown here come from a man aged 30-40 years who received the YFV17D yellow fever vaccine. Both conserved end residues are part of each CDR3. Each record gives: V gene, clone size, CDR3 length, J gene, D gene, CDR3 protein, CDR3 DNA. D genes are given only for firm matches. Only some rows state a clone size, as once, few, many or a class for expanded clones.

V gene: TRBV21-1
clone size: -
CDR3 length: 13
J gene: TRBJ2-7
D gene: -
CDR3 protein: CASRTPRILEQYF
CDR3 DNA: TGTGCCAGCAGAACCCCAAGGATTCTCGAGCAGTACTTC

V gene: TRBV28
clone size: few
CDR3 length: 14
J gene: TRBJ2-6
D gene: TRBD1
CDR3 protein: CASQGARGANVLTF
CDR3 DNA: TGTGCCAGCCAGGGGGCTCGTGGGGCCAACGTCCTGACTTTC

V gene: TRBV20-1
clone size: -
CDR3 length: 15
J gene: TRBJ2-1
D gene: TRBD1
CDR3 protein: CSATHRDRGYNEQFF
CDR3 DNA: TGCAGTGCAACCCACCGGGACAGGGGCTACAATGAGCAGTTCTTC

V gene: TRBV20-1
clone size: -
CDR3 length: 19
J gene: TRBJ2-1
D gene: TRBD2
CDR3 protein: CSASPMGGRALWTYNEQFF
CDR3 DNA: TGCAGTGCTAGTCCAATGGGCGGGAGGGCCTTGTGGACCTACAATGAGCAGTTCTTC

V gene: TRBV4-3
clone size: -
CDR3 length: 17
J gene: TRBJ1-6
D gene: -
CDR3 protein: CASSQDKWTVYNSPLHF
CDR3 DNA: TGCGCCAGCAGCCAAGATAAGTGGACAGTTTATAATTCACCCCTCCACTTT

V gene: TRBV12-3/TRBV12-4
clone size: few
CDR3 length: 10
J gene: TRBJ1-4
D gene: -
CDR3 protein: CASGGEKLFF
CDR3 DNA: TGTGCCAGCGGAGGGGAAAAACTGTTTTTT

V gene: TRBV20-1
clone size: -
CDR3 length: 12
J gene: TRBJ1-4
D gene: -
CDR3 protein: CSGLRDKEKLFF
CDR3 DNA: TGCAGTGGTCTTAGGGACAAGGAAAAACTGTTTTTT

V gene: TRBV11-2
clone size: few
CDR3 length: 13
J gene: TRBJ2-7
D gene: -
CDR3 protein: CASSPPGLAGQYF
CDR3 DNA: TGTGCCAGCAGCCCGCCGGGACTTGCGGGGCAGTACTTC

V gene: TRBV7-9
clone size: -
CDR3 length: 14
J gene: TRBJ2-7
D gene: TRBD2
CDR3 protein: CASSLDSREGEQYF
CDR3 DNA: TGTGCCAGCAGCTTAGACTCGCGGGAGGGCGAGCAGTACTTC

V gene: TRBV20-1
clone size: -
CDR3 length: 13
J gene: TRBJ2-1
D gene: -
CDR3 protein: CSASPSADNEQFF
CDR3 DNA: TGCAGTGCTAGCCCTAGCGCGGACAATGAGCAGTTCTTC

V gene: TRBV28
clone size: few
CDR3 length: 17
J gene: TRBJ2-2
D gene: -
CDR3 protein: CASGGGTGTVNTGELFF
CDR3 DNA: TGTGCCAGCGGAGGGGGTACCGGGACAGTGAACACCGGGGAGCTGTTTTTT

V gene: TRBV20-1
clone size: few
CDR3 length: 18
J gene: TRBJ2-7
D gene: -
CDR3 protein: CSASATWGEGRMSYEQYF
CDR3 DNA: TGCAGTGCTAGCGCTACTTGGGGGGAAGGTCGGATGTCCTACGAGCAGTACTTC

V gene: TRBV23-1
clone size: -
CDR3 length: 16
J gene: TRBJ1-5
D gene: -
CDR3 protein: CASSPLGGADNQPQHF
CDR3 DNA: TGCGCCAGCAGTCCCTTGGGGGGGGCAGACAATCAGCCCCAGCATTTT

V gene: TRBV4-3
clone size: -
CDR3 length: 14
J gene: TRBJ2-1
D gene: -
CDR3 protein: CASSQQRGQNEQFF
CDR3 DNA: TGCGCCAGCAGCCAGCAAAGGGGCCAGAATGAGCAGTTCTTC

V gene: TRBV4-2
clone size: -
CDR3 length: 14
J gene: TRBJ1-5
D gene: -
CDR3 protein: CASSQRLTHQPQHF
CDR3 DNA: TGTGCCAGCAGCCAACGGTTGACCCATCAGCCCCAGCATTTT

V gene: TRBV7-9
clone size: -
CDR3 length: 12
J gene: TRBJ2-1
D gene: -
CDR3 protein: CASSYPSREQFF
CDR3 DNA: TGTGCCAGCAGCTACCCCTCGCGCGAGCAGTTCTTC

V gene: TRBV30
clone size: few
CDR3 length: 13
J gene: TRBJ2-7
D gene: -
CDR3 protein: CAWSVGGPYEQYF
CDR3 DNA: TGTGCCTGGAGCGTCGGAGGGCCCTACGAGCAGTACTTC

V gene: TRBV12-3/TRBV12-4
clone size: many
CDR3 length: 11
J gene: TRBJ1-2
D gene: -
CDR3 protein: CASRENYGYTF
CDR3 DNA: TGTGCCAGCAGGGAGAACTATGGCTACACCTTC

V gene: TRBV21-1
clone size: few
CDR3 length: 16
J gene: TRBJ2-3
D gene: -
CDR3 protein: CATPIQMTTNTDTQYF
CDR3 DNA: TGTGCCACCCCTATCCAGATGACTACAAACACAGATACGCAGTATTTT

V gene: TRBV19
clone size: few
CDR3 length: 16
J gene: TRBJ2-1
D gene: TRBD2
CDR3 protein: CASKMGGSPFYNEQFF
CDR3 DNA: TGTGCCAGTAAGATGGGCGGGAGCCCCTTTTACAATGAGCAGTTCTTC

V gene: TRBV6-4
clone size: few
CDR3 length: 15
J gene: TRBJ2-1
D gene: TRBD2
CDR3 protein: CASSDGLAGANEQFF
CDR3 DNA: TGTGCCAGCAGTGACGGTTTAGCGGGAGCCAATGAGCAGTTCTTC

V gene: TRBV6-5
clone size: many
CDR3 length: 17
J gene: TRBJ2-7
D gene: TRBD1
CDR3 protein: CASSYPNPGQPSGEQYF
CDR3 DNA: TGTGCCAGCAGTTACCCAAACCCGGGACAGCCCTCGGGGGAGCAGTACTTC

V gene: TRBV11-1
clone size: -
CDR3 length: 15
J gene: TRBJ2-1
D gene: TRBD2
CDR3 protein: CASSFRLAGEDEQFF
CDR3 DNA: TGTGCCAGCAGCTTCCGACTAGCGGGAGAGGATGAGCAGTTCTTC

V gene: TRBV12-3/TRBV12-4
clone size: -
CDR3 length: 13
J gene: TRBJ1-1
D gene: -
CDR3 protein: CASSTRRLGEAFF
CDR3 DNA: TGTGCCAGCAGTACTCGCCGGCTTGGTGAAGCTTTCTTT

V gene: TRBV7-2
clone size: many
CDR3 length: 16
J gene: TRBJ2-5
D gene: TRBD2
CDR3 protein: CASSLALTSGKETQYF
CDR3 DNA: TGTGCCAGCAGCTTAGCCCTCACTAGCGGAAAAGAGACCCAGTACTTC

V gene: TRBV15
clone size: many
CDR3 length: 13
J gene: TRBJ2-7
D gene: -
CDR3 protein: CATSRDARNEQYF
CDR3 DNA: TGTGCCACCAGCAGAGATGCCCGTAACGAGCAGTACTTC

V gene: TRBV18
clone size: -
CDR3 length: 14
J gene: TRBJ2-1
D gene: TRBD1
CDR3 protein: CASVWDRVANEQFF
CDR3 DNA: TGTGCCAGTGTGTGGGACAGGGTGGCCAATGAGCAGTTCTTC

V gene: TRBV29-1
clone size: many
CDR3 length: 13
J gene: TRBJ2-3
D gene: -
CDR3 protein: CSVEPRGTDTQYF
CDR3 DNA: TGCAGCGTTGAACCGCGGGGCACAGATACGCAGTATTTT

V gene: TRBV29-1
clone size: many
CDR3 length: 14
J gene: TRBJ1-1
D gene: -
CDR3 protein: CSANVKDLNTEAFF
CDR3 DNA: TGCAGCGCTAACGTGAAGGACCTGAACACTGAAGCTTTCTTT

V gene: TRBV2
clone size: few
CDR3 length: 11
J gene: TRBJ2-5
D gene: -
CDR3 protein: CASEYQETQYF
CDR3 DNA: TGTGCCAGCGAGTACCAAGAGACCCAGTACTTC

V gene: TRBV5-1
clone size: -
CDR3 length: 14
J gene: TRBJ2-3
D gene: TRBD2
CDR3 protein: CASRWREASDTQYF
CDR3 DNA: TGCGCCAGCAGATGGCGGGAGGCCTCAGATACGCAGTATTTT

V gene: TRBV2
clone size: -
CDR3 length: 14
J gene: TRBJ2-3
D gene: TRBD1
CDR3 protein: CASKLDRGTDTQYF
CDR3 DNA: TGTGCCAGCAAACTTGACAGGGGTACAGATACGCAGTATTTT

V gene: TRBV19
clone size: -
CDR3 length: 14
J gene: TRBJ1-6
D gene: -
CDR3 protein: CASTATGGGSPLHF
CDR3 DNA: TGTGCCAGTACCGCAACAGGAGGCGGATCACCCCTCCACTTT

V gene: TRBV12-3/TRBV12-4
clone size: -
CDR3 length: 17
J gene: TRBJ2-4
D gene: -
CDR3 protein: CASSLAQQGFSKNIQYF
CDR3 DNA: TGTGCCAGCAGTTTAGCGCAACAGGGCTTTTCCAAAAACATTCAGTACTTC

V gene: TRBV19
clone size: -
CDR3 length: 15
J gene: TRBJ2-2
D gene: TRBD1
CDR3 protein: CASSGDRVGSGELFF
CDR3 DNA: TGTGCCAGTAGTGGCGACAGGGTTGGGTCCGGGGAGCTGTTTTTT

V gene: TRBV11-1
clone size: few
CDR3 length: 15
J gene: TRBJ2-7
D gene: TRBD2
CDR3 protein: CASSLLRLGLNEQYF
CDR3 DNA: TGTGCCAGCAGCTTACTGCGACTGGGACTAAACGAGCAGTACTTC

V gene: TRBV20-1
clone size: few
CDR3 length: 13
J gene: TRBJ1-6
D gene: -
CDR3 protein: CSARVSSGSPLHF
CDR3 DNA: TGCAGTGCCCGAGTCTCGTCGGGCTCACCCCTCCACTTT

V gene: TRBV2
clone size: -
CDR3 length: 14
J gene: TRBJ2-2
D gene: -
CDR3 protein: CASRQDRSTGELFF
CDR3 DNA: TGTGCCAGCAGACAAGACAGGTCCACCGGGGAGCTGTTTTTT

V gene: TRBV3-1
clone size: few
CDR3 length: 15
J gene: TRBJ2-7
D gene: TRBD1
CDR3 protein: CASRSPGQGSYEQYF
CDR3 DNA: TGTGCCAGCAGAAGTCCCGGACAGGGCTCCTACGAGCAGTACTTC

V gene: TRBV27
clone size: -
CDR3 length: 16
J gene: TRBJ2-7
D gene: TRBD2
CDR3 protein: CASSSLAGGSPYEQYF
CDR3 DNA: TGTGCCAGCAGTTCCTTAGCGGGAGGGTCACCCTACGAGCAGTACTTC